Each of the 17 T cell receptor beta chains below was sequenced from the same sample in a study of immune evolution from preneoplasia to lung adenocarcinoma. Clones were read by immunoSEQ multiplex PCR, and TCRdb kept only the in-frame ones, dropping some. The profile shows under 15,000 clones, 85% of them singletons. Sequenced input: FFPE tissue from an adenomatous hyperplasia lung lesion. Subset defined: atypical adenomatous hyperplasia (AAH), lung preneoplasia. Receptors originate from a person aged 50-70 years with lung adenocarcinoma.

The chain recombines TRBV19 with TRBJ2-2; no clear D gene. Germline V gene data show CDR1 as LNHDA and CDR2 as SQIVND (reference sequence). This CDR3 is built from 13 residues. V was shortened by 4 bases and J by 8 bases, with 11 bases between the two germline ends. CDR3 in amino acids: CASSNQARGELFF. In DNA, the CDR3 is TGTGCCAGTAGTAACCAGGCGCGAGGGGAGCTGTTTTTT.

The chain couples TRBV2 to TRBJ1-5; 7 nucleotides align to TRBD1. With 2 bases clipped from V and 5 bases from J, the junction kept 9 bases outside the gene matches. Germline V gives CDR1 SNHLY, CDR2 FYNNEI. The CDR3 totals 16 residues. Here the CDR3 DNA reads TGTGCCAGCAGTGAAAGAGGACAGGTCGGCTATCAGCCCCAGCATTTT. This translates into CASSERGQVGYQPQHF.

The chain recombines TRBV5-6 with TRBJ1-2; no reliable D call. Trimming stripped 3 bases from V and 4 bases from J, with 16 bases between. Germline assignment: CDR1 SGHDT and CDR2 YYEEEE. CDR3 length: 15 amino acids. Written as DNA, the CDR3 is TGTGCCAGCAGCTCCCCCGGGTGGGGTACCTATGGCTACACCTTC. This encodes CASSSPGWGTYGYTF.

The gene calls are TRBV10-1 and TRBJ2-3, with a possible D match to TRBD2 (5 bases). The CDR3 consists of 15 residues. V lost 4 bases to trimming and J lost 6 bases, with 17 bases between them. The germline CDR1 and CDR2 sequences are WNHNN and SYGVQD (reference sequence). This chain's CDR3 is CASSGPGVAGDTQYF. The CDR3, as DNA: TGCGCCAGCAGTGGGCCCGGGGTTGCGGGTGATACGCAGTATTTT.

This rearrangement joins TRBV2 to TRBJ1-5, with D possibly TRBD1 on 6 matching bases. V lost 7 bases, J lost 6 bases, and 13 bases lay in between. The CDR3 loop spans 13 amino acids. Germline CDR1 is SNHLY and CDR2 is FYNNEI. Here the CDR3 DNA reads TGTGCCAGCACCCCGGAGGGGGGTCAGCCCCAGCATTTT. Translation gives CASTPEGGQPQHF.

The rearrangement links TRBV2 to TRBJ2-7, with D uncertain. In germline, CDR1 is SNHLY, CDR2 FYNNEI. The CDR3 contains 11 residues. V was trimmed by 5 bases and J by 6 bases, leaving 8 bases between them. CDR3 region: CASSPDSEQYF. In DNA, the CDR3 is TGTGCCAGCAGTCCTGACTCCGAGCAGTACTTC.

This chain connects TRBV9 to TRBJ1-2, with 9 bases that match TRBD1. CDR3 size: 15 residues. CDR1 and CDR2 (germline): SGDLS, YYNGEE. Losses at the gene ends were 4 bases for V and 5 bases for J; bases not matched to a gene: 9. The CDR3 reads CASSPWGGQGYGYTF. The CDR3 region has the DNA TGTGCCAGCAGCCCTTGGGGGGGACAGGGATATGGCTACACCTTC. Full variable domain (outside the CDR3, taken from reference TRBV9 and TRBJ1-2): DSGVTQTPKHLITATGQRVTLRCSPRSGDLSVYWYQQSLDQGLQFLIQYYNGEERAKGNILERFSAQQFPDLHSELNLSSLELGDSALYFCASSPWGGQGYGYTFGSGTRLTVV.

Regarding this clone: Its ends do not fully match the called genes, so a read error is possible. The rearrangement links TRBV18 to TRBJ2-5, with D unresolved. Germline CDR1 and CDR2: KGHSH and LQKENI. The CDR3 length is 16 residues. In DNA form, the CDR3 reads TGTGCCAGCTCACGAAAGACAACCGCCTATCAAGAGACCAAGTACTTC. Residues: CASSRKTTAYQETKYF.

Remarks on this clone: Other DNA variants within this sample encode the same CDR3. V gene TRBV6-5 combines with J gene TRBJ1-1; D may be TRBD1 (5 bases). Trimming stripped 5 bases from V and 2 bases from J, with 15 bases between. The germline V gene encodes CDR1 MNHEY and CDR2 SVGAGI. The CDR3 is 15 residues long. The DNA of the CDR3 is TGTGCCAGCAGTCCCGAGTACCGGACAAACACTGAAGCTTTCTTT. Its translation is CASSPEYRTNTEAFF.

V usage is TRBV7-2 and J usage is TRBJ2-5; the match to TRBD1 covers 10 bases. After removal of 1 base from V and 0 bases from J, the junction contained 5 bases not matched to a gene. This CDR3 comprises 17 residues. Germline CDR1 and CDR2: SGHTA and FQGNSA. This CDR3 reads CASSLDWDRGDQETQYF. DNA for the CDR3: TGTGCCAGCAGCTTAGATTGGGACAGGGGCGACCAAGAGACCCAGTACTTC.

The chain carries TRBV7-3 and TRBJ2-1, with 9 bases fitting TRBD2. The length of the CDR3 is 16 residues. Trimming removed 2 bases from V and 1 base from J; junction bases left unmatched: 3. CDR1 is SGHTA, CDR2 FQGTGA, per germline. The CDR3 DNA is TGTGCCAGCAGCTTAGGCGGGAGGGGGTCCTACAATGAGCAGTTCTTC. Its translation is CASSLGGRGSYNEQFF.

The chain uses TRBV23-1 and TRBJ1-2; possible D gene TRBD1, 5 bases. TRBV23-1 is an ORF, and what it does is uncertain. This CDR3 is 13 amino acids long. In nucleotides, the CDR3 is TGCCCCTCATTTCATGGGGGAGGCTATGGCTACACCTTC. Its protein is CPSFHGGGYGYTF.

This clone has a single count. The V gene is TRBV5-8, the J gene TRBJ2-2; 7 nucleotides align to TRBD1. V shed 4 bases, J shed 4 bases, and the junction held 4 bases outside the gene matches. Germline V CDR1 and CDR2: SGHTS, YDEGEE. The CDR3 spans 14 residues. The CDR3 loop reads CASSRTGPTGELFF. The CDR3 bases are TGTGCCAGCAGCCGGACAGGACCCACCGGGGAGCTGTTTTTT. Full variable domain (outside the CDR3, taken from reference TRBV5-8 and TRBJ2-2): EAGVTQSPTHLIKTRGQQATLRCSPISGHTSVYWYQQALGLGLQFLLWYDEGEERNRGNFPPRFSGRQFPNYSSELNVNALELEDSALYLCASSRTGPTGELFFGEGSRLTVL.

The chain links TRBV30 to TRBJ2-1; D perhaps matches TRBD2 (5 bases). The germline V gene has CDR1 GTSNPN and CDR2 SVGIG (reference sequence). The length of the CDR3 is 17 residues. V was trimmed by 0 bases and J by 5 bases, leaving 20 bases between them. CDR3 region: CAWSVFGRGLTNNEQFF. DNA of the CDR3: TGTGCCTGGAGTGTATTTGGGCGAGGGCTGACGAACAATGAGCAGTTCTTC. The full variable domain, with the rest looked up from reference TRBV30 and TRBJ2-1, is SQTIHQWPATLVQPVGSPLSLECTVEGTSNPNLYWYRQAAGRGLQLLFYSVGIGQISSEVPQNLSASRPQDRQFILSSKKLLLSDSGFYLCAWSVFGRGLTNNEQFFGPGTRLTVL.

This chain joins TRBV2 and TRBJ1-1; perhaps TRBD1 as D (5 bases). This CDR3 has 14 residues. Deletions cut 5 bases from V and 0 bases from J, with 10 bases between. In germline, CDR1 is SNHLY, CDR2 FYNNEI. CDR3 loop: CASSPQGVNTEAFF. The CDR3 coding sequence is TGTGCCAGCAGTCCCCAAGGGGTGAACACTGAAGCTTTCTTT.

J is TRBJ2-5 and V is TRBV27; D ambiguous. The CDR3 loop spans 10 amino acids. Trimming pared 11 bases from V and 10 bases from J, leaving 14 bases between. The germline gives CDR1 MNHEY, CDR2 SMNVEV (reference sequence). DNA of the CDR3: TGTGCCGTCGGCCCGAAGTTCCAGTACTTC. Amino acids: CAVGPKFQYF.

The genes are TRBV12-5 and TRBJ2-1, with D perhaps assigned TRBD1 or TRBD2 (5 bases each). CDR1 and CDR2 from the germline V gene are LGHNT and FRNRAP. The CDR3 spans 16 residues. V was pared by 5 bases and J by 2 bases, with 16 bases between. The CDR3 loop is CASGPSRGATYNEQFF. The CDR3 nucleotides read TGTGCTAGTGGTCCCTCACGAGGGGCGACCTACAATGAGCAGTTCTTC. Full variable domain (outside the CDR3, taken from reference TRBV12-5 and TRBJ2-1): DARVTQTPRHKVTEMGQEVTMRCQPILGHNTVFWYRQTMMQGLELLAYFRNRAPLDDSGMPKDRFSAEMPDATLATLKIQPSEPRDSAVYFCASGPSRGATYNEQFFGPGTRLTVL.